The T cell receptor (beta chain) described here comes from a study of cytomegalovirus exposure and HLA in healthy donors. PCR was performed using 60 Vbeta and 13 Jbeta primers. Assay: immunoSEQ multiplex PCR; the TCRdb copy retains only in-frame clones and omits some. The sample consists of some 150,000 clones, less than 80% of them appearing once. The CDR3 consists of 17 residues. CDR1 LNHNV and CDR2 YYDKDF come from the germline V gene (reference sequence). V was clipped by 1 base and J by 0 bases, with 13 bases between them. Sequencing was performed on PBMCs. The V gene is TRBV15, the J gene TRBJ2-1, with a possible D match to TRBD1 (6 bases). The sequence came from a man in his forties or fifties in good health and CMV-seronegative. In DNA form, the CDR3 reads TGTGCCACCAGCAGAGTAGGACAGCCTTTCTCCTACAATGAGCAGTTCTTC. Translated: CATSRVGQPFSYNEQFF.